This T cell receptor (beta chain) was sequenced for a study of control samples from healthy donors and cancer patients (dated by TCRdb to 2020 to 2021). As concerns this clone: Which antigen it targets is not known. Base qualities are not at hand, and no much larger clone is one base apart.

The CDR3 runs 12 residues from the cysteine to the phenylalanine. CDR3 DNA only is kept here, 36 bases in frame from base 1. CDR1 and CDR2, looked up from the germline V gene, are SNHLY and FYNNEI. V lost 6 bases and J lost 2 bases; the stretch between them is 5 bases long. Library preparation was by the immunoSEQ multiplex PCR assay. Sourced from immuneACCESS, this table was stored by TCRdb with only in-frame sequences that have V and J called. A share of the clones is absent; for the studies checked, an unresolved V gene accounts for under half, and the remainder has no known explanation. In this sample the table shows 75,000 to 95,000 clones, more than 80% of which occur a single time. The ten top clones hold approximately 1.5% of the sample.

The chain is assembled from TRBV2 and TRBJ1-5, with no D gene named confidently. The source of this sequence is a woman in her 30s in good health. The sequenced sample consisted of blood. The bases are TGTGCCAGCAGGTTGGGCAATCAGCCCCAGCATTTT. It specifies CASRLGNQPQHF.